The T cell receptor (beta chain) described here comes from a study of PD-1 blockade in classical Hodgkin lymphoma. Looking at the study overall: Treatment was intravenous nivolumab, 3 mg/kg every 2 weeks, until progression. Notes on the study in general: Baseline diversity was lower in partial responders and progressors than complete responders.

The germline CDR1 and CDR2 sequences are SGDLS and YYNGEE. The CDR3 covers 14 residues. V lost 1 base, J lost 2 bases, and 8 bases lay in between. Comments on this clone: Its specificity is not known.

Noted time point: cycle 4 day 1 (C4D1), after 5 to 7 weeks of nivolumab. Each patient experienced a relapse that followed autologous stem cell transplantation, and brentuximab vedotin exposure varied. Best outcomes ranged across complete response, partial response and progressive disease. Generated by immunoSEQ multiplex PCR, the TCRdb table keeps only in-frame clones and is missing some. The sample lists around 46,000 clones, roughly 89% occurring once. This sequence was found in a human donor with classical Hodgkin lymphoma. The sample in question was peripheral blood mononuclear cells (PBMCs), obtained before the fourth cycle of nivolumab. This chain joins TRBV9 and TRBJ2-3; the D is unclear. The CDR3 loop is CASSVMGSTDTQYF. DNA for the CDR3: TGTGCCAGCAGCGTAATGGGATCCACAGATACGCAGTATTTT.